Listed below are T cell receptor beta chains from one sample, sequenced in a study of blood T cell repertoires in COVID-19. This table comes from immunoSEQ multiplex PCR, and its TCRdb copy is limited to in-frame clones, with some not included. The sample shows more than 90,000 clones, 85% of them seen only once. The material sequenced was peripheral blood. Receptors originate from a woman aged 70 to 79 with active or convalescent COVID-19. The CDR3 runs from the conserved cysteine through the conserved F or W. D genes are given only for firm matches. Clone size is not always given. Where it is, it says once, few, many or a class for expanded clones.

TRBV7-2,-,TRBJ2-5,-,TGTGCCAGCAGCTTAGTAGCGCCCCAAGAGACCCAGTACTTC,CASSLVAPQETQYF
TRBV6-5,-,TRBJ2-1,TRBD2,TGTGCCAGCACCCAAGGGGCTAGCGGGAGTATTGAGCAGTTCTTC,CASTQGASGSIEQFF
TRBV27,-,TRBJ2-7,TRBD1,TGTGCCAGCTGGACAGGGCTCTCCTACGAGCAGTACTTC,CASWTGLSYEQYF
TRBV11-2,-,TRBJ2-5,-,TGTGCCAGCAGCCTATTCGAGACCCAGTACTTC,CASSLFETQYF
TRBV7-2,-,TRBJ2-3,TRBD2,TGTGCCAGCAGCCTCGGACTAGCGGGAGTGTCAGATACGCAGTATTTT,CASSLGLAGVSDTQYF
TRBV18,-,TRBJ2-1,-,TGTGCCAGCTCACAGGGGGTCTACAATGAGCAGTTCTTC,CASSQGVYNEQFF
TRBV9,-,TRBJ2-1,TRBD2,TGTGCCAGCAGCCCCCGCCCTAGCGGGGGGGACTACAATGAGCAGTTCTTC,CASSPRPSGGDYNEQFF
TRBV28,-,TRBJ2-1,TRBD2,TGTGCCAGCAGCCCTAGCGGGAGGCCCTCTTACAATGAGCAGTTCTTC,CASSPSGRPSYNEQFF
TRBV5-1,-,TRBJ2-5,TRBD2,TGCGCCAGCAGCTTGGTTTCTAGCGGGGGCCCCCAGGAGGAGACCCAGTACTTC,CASSLVSSGGPQEETQYF
TRBV28,-,TRBJ2-1,-,TGTGCCAGCAGTTTTATTCGCGGGCGGAAGTACAATGAGCAGTTCTTC,CASSFIRGRKYNEQFF
TRBV6-5,-,TRBJ2-1,TRBD2,TGTGCCAGCAACCCTAGACTAGCGGGAATTCATGAGCAGTTCTTC,CASNPRLAGIHEQFF
TRBV4-3,-,TRBJ1-2,-,TGCGCCAGCAGCCAAGGCGGCCCGCGTACCTTC,CASSQGGPRTF
TRBV5-6,-,TRBJ2-3,TRBD2,TGTGCCAGCAGGATGGGACTAGCGGGACCAGATACGCAGTATTTT,CASRMGLAGPDTQYF
TRBV2,-,TRBJ2-2,TRBD1,TGTGCCACCCAAGGACAGGCCGAGGGCGGGGAGCTGTTTTTT,CATQGQAEGGELFF
TRBV2,-,TRBJ1-2,TRBD1,TGTGCCAGCAAAGAGACAGGGGGAGGATATGGCTACACCTTC,CASKETGGGYGYTF
TRBV6-5,-,TRBJ1-2,TRBD1,TGTGCCAGCAGTTACTCGACAGGGTTGGGGGGCTACACCTTC,CASSYSTGLGGYTF
TRBV4-2,-,TRBJ2-7,-,TGTGCCAGCAGCCAGGAACAGGGCCGTAGGGTCTACGAGCAGTACTTC,CASSQEQGRRVYEQYF
TRBV5-1,once,TRBJ1-2,TRBD1,TGCGCCAGCAGCTCGTCGGGACAGACTAACTATGGCTACACCTTC,CASSSSGQTNYGYTF
TRBV29-1,-,TRBJ2-1,TRBD2,TGCAGCGTTGTTGGGGGGGTCCGTTCCTACAATGAGCAGTTCTTC,CSVVGGVRSYNEQFF
TRBV9,once,TRBJ2-7,-,TGTGCCAGCAGCGTAGACGGGGTGGGAGGCCGCGGCGAGCAGTACTTC,CASSVDGVGGRGEQYF
TRBV20-1,-,TRBJ2-1,-,TGCAGTGCTAGTCTAGTCTGGTACAATGAGCAGTTCTTC,CSASLVWYNEQFF
TRBV7-6,-,TRBJ2-7,-,TGTGCCAGCAGCTTAGGTAGTCCCAGGGTTTACGAGCAGTACTTC,CASSLGSPRVYEQYF
TRBV9,-,TRBJ2-5,-,TGTGCCAGCAGCGTCGGACAGCTACAAGAGACCCAGTACTTC,CASSVGQLQETQYF
TRBV28,once,TRBJ1-2,TRBD1,TGTGCCAGCAGTTTCGGACAGGGGCCTGGCTACACCTTC,CASSFGQGPGYTF
TRBV7-2,-,TRBJ2-1,-,TGTGCCAGCAGCTTAGCGGTCAGGGTTATTAATGAGCAGTTCTTC,CASSLAVRVINEQFF
TRBV21-1,-,TRBJ2-7,-,TGTGCCAGCAGCAACAAAGCTAGCGGGACCTACGAGCAGTACTTC,CASSNKASGTYEQYF
TRBV21-1,-,TRBJ2-2,-,TGTGCCAGCAGCGAACGAAGCGGGGCGAACACCGGGGAGCTGTTTTTT,CASSERSGANTGELFF
TRBV30,once,TRBJ1-2,-,TGTGCCTGGAGTAGGGACACCTATGGCTACACCTTC,CAWSRDTYGYTF
TRBV6-2/TRBV6-3,-,TRBJ2-7,TRBD1,TGTGCCAGCAGTTACACAGCTTCGAAGACAGGGGCGGGCGAGCAGTACTTC,CASSYTASKTGAGEQYF
TRBV12-3/TRBV12-4,few,TRBJ1-2,-,TGTGCCAGCAGTTTCTCACAGAGCTATGGCTACACCTTC,CASSFSQSYGYTF
TRBV16,-,TRBJ2-7,TRBD1,TGTGCCAGCAGCCAAAGGGGACAGGGGAACGAGCAGTACTTC,CASSQRGQGNEQYF
TRBV7-2,-,TRBJ1-1,-,TGTGCCAGCAGCTTGTTGACACCAAACACTGAAGCTTTCTTT,CASSLLTPNTEAFF
TRBV6-6,-,TRBJ2-7,TRBD1,TGTGCCAGCAGTACGGGACAGGGGGTCTCCGAGCAGTACTTC,CASSTGQGVSEQYF
TRBV30,-,TRBJ2-1,TRBD2,TGTGCCTGGAGCACTAGCGGGAGTAACTACAATGAGCAGTTCTTC,CAWSTSGSNYNEQFF
TRBV28,-,TRBJ1-6,TRBD1,TGTGCCAGCAGCACCACAGGGGCTAATTCACCCCTCCACTTT,CASSTTGANSPLHF
TRBV5-1,once,TRBJ1-2,TRBD1,TGCGCCAGCAGCTTGGCGGACAGGGGGCTAGGCTACACCTTC,CASSLADRGLGYTF
TRBV5-1,-,TRBJ1-1,TRBD1,TGCGCCAGCAGCTTGGCCCAACAGGGGCAGACTGAAGCTTTCTTT,CASSLAQQGQTEAFF
TRBV6-2/TRBV6-3,-,TRBJ1-1,-,TGTGCCAGTAGTATGGTTCCAGGGATGAACACTGAAGCTTTCTTT,CASSMVPGMNTEAFF
TRBV5-4,once,TRBJ1-1,-,TGTGCCAGCAGCATTGGACAGCCACAGAGGAACACTGAAGCTTTCTTT,CASSIGQPQRNTEAFF
TRBV7-9,few,TRBJ2-1,TRBD2,TGTGCCAGCAGCTTAGTCCTAATTAGCGGGGAGTACAATGAGCAGTTCTTC,CASSLVLISGEYNEQFF
TRBV15,-,TRBJ1-2,-,TGTGCCACCAGCACCCGAGGTTTTGGCATAAATAATGGCTACACCTTC,CATSTRGFGINNGYTF
TRBV30,-,TRBJ1-2,TRBD1,TGTGCCTGGGATGGGACAGACTATGGCTACACCTTC,CAWDGTDYGYTF
TRBV15,-,TRBJ1-6,TRBD1,TGTGCCACCAGCAAAACAGGGGCGGGATCACCCCTCCACTTT,CATSKTGAGSPLHF
TRBV5-1,-,TRBJ2-7,-,TGCGCCAGCAGCGGGGGCCGAAGCTCCTACGAGCAGTACTTC,CASSGGRSSYEQYF
TRBV7-9,-,TRBJ2-7,-,TGTGCCAGCAGCTTTGGAGGGAACTATAACGAGCAGTACTTC,CASSFGGNYNEQYF
TRBV28,once,TRBJ1-6,-,TGTGCCAGCAGTTCCGGACAAAGCTCCTATAATTCACCCCTCCACTTT,CASSSGQSSYNSPLHF
TRBV28,-,TRBJ2-1,TRBD2,TGTGCCAGCAGCCTCCTTACGGGGGGGGCCAAGGAGCAGTTCTTC,CASSLLTGGAKEQFF
TRBV7-2,-,TRBJ2-5,-,TGTGCCAGCTGGCATGACAGCCACCAAGAGACCCAGTACTTC,CASWHDSHQETQYF
TRBV6-6,once,TRBJ1-2,-,TGTGCCAGCAGTCAAGAGAGTAACTATGGCTACACCTTC,CASSQESNYGYTF
TRBV2,-,TRBJ2-3,-,TGTGCCAGCAGTGAAAGGGGCCGACAGAGGTCCACAGATACGCAGTATTTT,CASSERGRQRSTDTQYF
TRBV7-2,-,TRBJ1-1,TRBD1,TGTGCCAGCAGCCCATACAGGGGGATGGGCACTGAAGCTTTCTTT,CASSPYRGMGTEAFF
TRBV3-1/TRBV3-2,-,TRBJ1-1,-,TGTGCCAGCAGCCTCAGGGGAAAGACTGAAGCTTTCTTT,CASSLRGKTEAFF
TRBV7-9,-,TRBJ1-1,-,TGTGCCAGCAGCCGGTCGGGGGGCGGATACTTGGACACTGAAGCTTTCTTT,CASSRSGGGYLDTEAFF